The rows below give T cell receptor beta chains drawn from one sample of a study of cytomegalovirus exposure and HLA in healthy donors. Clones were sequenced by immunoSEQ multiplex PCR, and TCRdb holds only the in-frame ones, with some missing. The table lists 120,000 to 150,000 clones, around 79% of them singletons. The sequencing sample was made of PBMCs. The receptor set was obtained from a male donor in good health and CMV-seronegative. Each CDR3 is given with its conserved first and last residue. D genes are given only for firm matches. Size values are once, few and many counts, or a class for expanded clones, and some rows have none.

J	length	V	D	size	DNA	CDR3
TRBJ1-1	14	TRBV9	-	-	TGTGCCAGCAGTCCCAGGGCCGCCGGCACTGAAGCTTTCTTT	CASSPRAAGTEAFF
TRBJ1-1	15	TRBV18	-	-	TGTGCCAGCTCACCAGTGGCGGGGTCGGGCACTGAAGCTTTCTTT	CASSPVAGSGTEAFF
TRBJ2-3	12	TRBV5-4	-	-	TGTGCCAGCAGCTCTAGCACAGATACGCAGTATTTT	CASSSSTDTQYF
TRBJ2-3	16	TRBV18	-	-	TGTGCCAGCTCACCAGGTTCGACAGTAATCACAGATACGCAGTATTTT	CASSPGSTVITDTQYF
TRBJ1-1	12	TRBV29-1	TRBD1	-	TGCAGCGTTAGACAGGGTAGGCCTGAAGCTTTCTTT	CSVRQGRPEAFF
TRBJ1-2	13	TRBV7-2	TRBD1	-	TGTGCCAGCAGGGCAGGGGGCTACTATGGCTACACCTTC	CASRAGGYYGYTF
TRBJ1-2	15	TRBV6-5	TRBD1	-	TGTGCCAGCAGCTCTACAGGGGGCGCCGGCTATGGCTACACCTTC	CASSSTGGAGYGYTF
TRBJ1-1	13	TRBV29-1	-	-	TGCAGCGTTGAACGAGGGAGGAACACTGAAGCTTTCTTT	CSVERGRNTEAFF
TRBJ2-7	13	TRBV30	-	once	TGTGCCTGGAGCCTCCCAAGAGGGAACGAGCAGTACTTC	CAWSLPRGNEQYF
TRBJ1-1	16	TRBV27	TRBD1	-	TGTGCCAGCAGACACCGGGACAGGGGTCTTCCCACTGAAGCTTTCTTT	CASRHRDRGLPTEAFF
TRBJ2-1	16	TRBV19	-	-	TGTGCCAGTAGTATAGAGGGCGGGGCGCCTTACAATGAGCAGTTCTTC	CASSIEGGAPYNEQFF
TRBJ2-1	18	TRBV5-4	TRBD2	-	TGTGCCAGCAGCTCCGGGACTAGCGGGGGGGGGCCCTACAATGAGCAGTTCTTC	CASSSGTSGGGPYNEQFF
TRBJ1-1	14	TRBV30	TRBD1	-	TGTGCCTGGAGCCGGGACAGGGCGAACACTGAAGCTTTCTTT	CAWSRDRANTEAFF
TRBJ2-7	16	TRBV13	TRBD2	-	TGTGCCAGCAGCTCCCGACTAGCGGAGAGGTTCTACGAGCAGTACTTC	CASSSRLAERFYEQYF
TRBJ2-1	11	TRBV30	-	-	TGTGCCTGGAGTGTACTGGCTAGCTTGGTCTTC	CAWSVLASLVF
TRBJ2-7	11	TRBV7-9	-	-	TGTGCCAGCAGCCCTAGATACGAGCAGTACTTC	CASSPRYEQYF
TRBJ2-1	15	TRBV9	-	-	TGTGCCAGCAGCTGGGGAGGACAGGCCTACAATGAGCAGTTCTTC	CASSWGGQAYNEQFF
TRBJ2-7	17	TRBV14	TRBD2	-	TGTGCCAGCAGCCACGCGGCTAGCGGGAGAAGACTAGGCGAGCAGTACTTC	CASSHAASGRRLGEQYF